This T cell receptor (beta chain) was recovered during a study of T-cell reconstitution after alpha-beta-depleted transplantation in children. Germline V gives CDR1 SQVTM, CDR2 ANQGSEA. There are 13 residues in the CDR3. V dropped 4 bases and J dropped 3 bases, with 11 bases sitting between them. The TCRbeta library was prepared with unique molecular identifiers. TCRdb independently ran MiXCR on the PCR reads; one entry per CDR3 protein. The table records about 580,000 distinct CDR3 sequences, 20% to 25% of them present only once. Study results and caveats: Once a year had passed after transplant, T-cell counts and diversity came mostly from newly produced T cells.

This clonotype was detected ten times or more. Antigen: not known. This sequence joins TRBV29-1 and TRBJ2-3; D perhaps matches TRBD1 (5 bases). This clonotype was obtained from a boy in the first two years of life who had a stem cell transplant for acute myeloid leukemia, so the T cells may come from the graft donor. The sequencing used PBMCs, mostly from graft donor cells, collected 360 days after TCRalphabeta/CD19-depleted stem cell transplant. Here the CDR3 reads CSVGQLGTDTQYF. In nucleotides, the CDR3 is TGCAGCGTTGGACAGCTGGGGACAGATACGCAGTATTTT.